The 25 T cell receptor beta chains reported below all come from one sample, sequenced in a study of OX40 agonist ivuxolimab in advanced cancers. Libraries were constructed by the immunoSEQ multiplex PCR assay. The clones in this table, taken by TCRdb from immuneACCESS, are in-frame only. Not every clone is retained; where verified, under half of the shortfall comes from an unresolved V gene, and the cause of the rest is unknown. The sample data list under 20,000 clones, and under 90% of these were observed just once. Jointly, the top ten make up 21% of the sample. Sequenced here: CD4+ or CD8+ T cells sorted from blood, sampled in a trial of the OX40 agonist ivuxolimab. The receptor set was obtained from an adult with an advanced solid tumor such as melanoma, head and neck, liver or kidney cancer.

The chain recombines TRBV6-5 with TRBJ1-4; D not resolved. Germline CDR1 is MNHEY and CDR2 is SVGAGI. Trimming removed 2 bases from V and 3 bases from J, with 7 bases in between. The CDR3 has 14 amino acids. The CDR3 sequence is CASSYRISNEKLFF. CDR3 coding DNA: TGTGCCAGCAGTTACAGGATTTCTAATGAAAAACTGTTTTTT.

The gene calls are TRBV19 and TRBJ2-1; the D gene is possibly TRBD2 (5 bases). The CDR3 loop spans 16 amino acids. Germline loops: CDR1 LNHDA, CDR2 SQIVND (reference sequence). The V and J ends lost 5 bases and 0 bases respectively, with 14 bases between them. CDR3 DNA: TGTGCCAGTAGTCTAACTAGGTTGAGCTCCTACAATGAGCAGTTCTTC. As protein: CASSLTRLSSYNEQFF.

V usage is TRBV10-2 and J usage is TRBJ2-7, with D perhaps assigned TRBD1 or TRBD2 (5 bases each). The V gene lost 2 bases and the J gene lost 3 bases, with 11 bases spanning the gap. CDR3 length: 14 amino acids. Germline CDR1 reads WSHSY; CDR2 reads SAAADI. CDR3 DNA sequence: TGCGCCAGCAGTGAGACCGGGACGGGCTACGAGCAGTACTTC. It yields the protein CASSETGTGYEQYF.

The V and J genes are TRBV28 and TRBJ1-1; D remains ambiguous. The V end lost 3 bases, the J end lost 3 bases, and 11 bases lay between the germline ends. CDR3 length equals 14 residues. Germline CDR1 reads MDHEN; CDR2 reads SYDVKM. For the CDR3, the DNA is TGTGCCAGCAGTTTGGAAGGGCAGCACACTGAAGCTTTCTTT. Its protein product is CASSLEGQHTEAFF.

This clone was picked up one time. This rearrangement joins TRBV5-4 to TRBJ2-3; TRBD1 or TRBD2 may be the D gene (5 bases each). The CDR3 has 15 residues. V shed 4 bases and J shed 2 bases, with 14 bases lying between them. Germline lookup yields CDR1 SGHNT and CDR2 YYREEE (reference sequence). CDR3 DNA: TGTGCCAGCAGCCCCCCGACGGGGCCCACAGATACGCAGTATTTT. Protein: CASSPPTGPTDTQYF.

For the CDR3, the DNA is TGTGCCAGCAGTTTATCCGGGGGCTGGTCCTACGAGCAGTACTTC. This gives the protein CASSLSGGWSYEQYF. The V gene is TRBV27, the J gene TRBJ2-7; D may be TRBD1 or TRBD2 (6 bases each). This CDR3 is built from 15 residues. V lost 0 bases and J lost 1, with 10 bases in between. The germline CDR1 and CDR2 sequences are MNHEY and SMNVEV (reference sequence).

The chain recombines TRBV28 with TRBJ1-3, with unresolved D. There are 15 residues in the CDR3. CDR1 is MDHEN, CDR2 SYDVKM, per germline. With 5 bases removed from V and 0 bases from J, the gap between germline ends came to 11 bases. CDR3: CASSPDVLSGNTIYF. CDR3 DNA: TGTGCCAGCAGTCCGGACGTACTCTCTGGAAACACCATATATTTT.

The V gene is TRBV2, the J gene TRBJ1-1, with 8 bases lining up with TRBD1. Germline CDR1 SNHLY, CDR2 FYNNEI. This CDR3 is 14 amino acids long. With 10 bases clipped from V and 0 bases from J, the junction kept 7 bases outside the gene matches. CDR3 residues: CAIQGGSVNTEAFF. CDR3 DNA sequence: TGTGCCATACAGGGGGGTTCGGTGAACACTGAAGCTTTCTTT.

This chain uses TRBV9 with TRBJ2-3, with TRBD1 matching 7 bases. Germline CDR1 SGDLS, CDR2 YYNGEE. The V segment lost 3 bases and the J segment 4 bases; nucleotides outside the gene matches: 8. The CDR3 length is 15 residues. The CDR3 coding sequence is TGTGCCAGCAGCGGTGCAGGGGGAGAGGCAGATACGCAGTATTTT. It specifies CASSGAGGEADTQYF.

V and J are TRBV27 and TRBJ1-5; no firm D call. In germline, CDR1 is MNHEY, CDR2 SMNVEV (reference sequence). V gave up 2 bases and J gave up 8 bases, with 19 bases separating them. This CDR3 has 16 amino acids. CDR3 DNA: TGTGCCAGCAGTTTAATATCTCTTCTCGGAAAGGAGCCCCAGCATTTT. It specifies CASSLISLLGKEPQHF.

The rearrangement uses TRBV18 and TRBJ2-3; D possibly corresponds to TRBD1 (6 bases). The V gene lost 0 bases and the J gene lost 1 base, with 8 bases spanning the gap. Germline V gene lookup returns CDR1 KGHSH and CDR2 LQKENI. The CDR3 is 15 residues long. The CDR3 spells CASSPPDSGTDTQYF. Written as DNA, the CDR3 is TGTGCCAGCTCACCACCGGACAGTGGCACAGATACGCAGTATTTT.

This chain uses TRBV9 with TRBJ1-1; TRBD1 aligns across 9 bases. The V and J ends lost 3 bases and 6 bases, in that order; junction bases with no gene match: 0. Germline-derived CDR1 and CDR2 are SGDLS and YYNGEE. This CDR3 has 12 residues. CDR3 bases: TGTGCCAGCAGCGGACAGGGGGCTGAAGCTTTCTTT. The encoded protein is CASSGQGAEAFF.

V and J are TRBV29-1 and TRBJ2-3; D is unclear. This CDR3 region has 11 residues. The V gene's germline CDR1 is SQVTM and CDR2 ANQGSEA. The V and J ends lost 5 bases and 3 bases respectively, with 6 bases between them. The CDR3 coding sequence is TGCAGCGTTATGGGGACAGATACGCAGTATTTT. Translation: CSVMGTDTQYF.

CDR3 DNA: TGTGCCAGCAGTCTCAAGACAGGGAACACTGAAGCTTTCTTT. Protein sequence: CASSLKTGNTEAFF. This rearrangement joins TRBV6-5 to TRBJ1-1; the D gene is possibly TRBD1 (6 bases). Germline V lookup: CDR1 MNHEY, CDR2 SVGAGI. The CDR3 is made up of 14 amino acids. V lost 5 bases, J lost 1 base, and 11 bases lay in between.

The V gene is TRBV7-3, the J gene TRBJ2-3; 12 nucleotides agree with TRBD2. Germline CDR1 SGHTA, CDR2 FQGTGA. V shed 4 bases and J 0 bases; nucleotides not matched to a gene: 11. There are 19 residues in the CDR3. This chain's CDR3 is CASSSYRTGTSGSTDTQYF. In DNA, the CDR3 is TGTGCCAGCAGCTCCTATCGGACCGGGACTAGCGGGAGCACAGATACGCAGTATTTT.

The V and J genes are TRBV28 and TRBJ2-2; unclear D gene. Germline V gene sequence: CDR1 MDHEN, CDR2 SYDVKM. The CDR3 runs to 15 residues. The V and J ends lost 3 bases and 4 bases respectively, with 12 bases between them. The CDR3 reads CASSFLVVGTGELFF. For the CDR3, the DNA is TGTGCCAGCAGTTTCTTAGTTGTGGGCACCGGGGAGCTGTTTTTT.

This rearrangement joins TRBV27 to TRBJ2-7, with a possible D match to TRBD1 (6 bases). The CDR3 totals 16 residues. V lost 0 bases and J 2 bases, leaving 14 bases between the germline ends. Germline-derived CDR1 and CDR2 are MNHEY and SMNVEV (reference sequence). This chain's CDR3 is CASSLSGASNAYEQYF. CDR3 DNA: TGTGCCAGCAGTTTATCGGGGGCCTCTAACGCCTACGAGCAGTACTTC.

The chain joins TRBV5-5 to TRBJ1-4; D possibly corresponds to TRBD1 (5 bases). From germline, CDR1 is SGHKS and CDR2 YYEKEE (reference sequence). The CDR3 totals 14 residues. V dropped 3 bases and J dropped 15 bases, with 21 bases sitting between them. The CDR3, as DNA: TGTGCCAGCAGCTCCCAAATCCGGGACGCCTGGTTGTTTTTT. Translating gives CASSSQIRDAWLFF.

This clone was counted between two and nine times. In the same sample, other DNA sequences code for this CDR3. The rearrangement joins TRBV6-5 to TRBJ2-5, with D maybe TRBD1 (5 bases). V lost 5 bases and J lost 2, with 9 bases in between. Germline CDR1 and CDR2: MNHEY and SVGAGI. The CDR3 sequence is 13 residues long. CDR3 nucleotide sequence: TGTGCCAGCAGTCGACAGCCTCAAGAGACCCAGTACTTC. It encodes CASSRQPQETQYF.

J is TRBJ2-7 and V is TRBV9; TRBD2 matches at 16 bases. Trimming took 5 bases from V and 4 from J; bases not matched to a gene: 12. Germline V gene sequence: CDR1 SGDLS, CDR2 YYNGEE. The CDR3 contains 18 residues. The CDR3 bases are TGTGCCAGCAGTGTTGCCGAGGGACTAGCGGGGGGGACATACGAGCAGTACTTC. Translating it yields CASSVAEGLAGGTYEQYF. The complete variable domain, with remaining parts taken from reference TRBV9 and TRBJ2-7, reads DSGVTQTPKHLITATGQRVTLRCSPRSGDLSVYWYQQSLDQGLQFLIQYYNGEERAKGNILERFSAQQFPDLHSELNLSSLELGDSALYFCASSVAEGLAGGTYEQYFGPGTRLTVT.

The chain couples TRBV5-4 to TRBJ2-1; D remains ambiguous. This CDR3 has 11 residues. Germline loops: CDR1 SGHNT, CDR2 YYREEE (reference sequence). Trimming took off 2 bases at V and 8 bases at J, with 5 bases between the two ends. The CDR3 loop is CASSFFHEQFF. The CDR3 coding sequence is TGTGCCAGCAGCTTTTTTCATGAGCAGTTCTTC.

The V and J genes are TRBV19 and TRBJ1-1; tentatively, D is TRBD1 (5 bases). Trimming took off 6 bases at V and 1 base at J, with 9 bases between the two ends. CDR1 is LNHDA, CDR2 SQIVND, per germline (reference sequence). The CDR3 has 13 amino acids. DNA of the CDR3: TGTGCCAGTAGGACAGTTTCGAACACTGAAGCTTTCTTT. This sequence encodes CASRTVSNTEAFF.

This chain uses TRBV11-2 with TRBJ2-7, with 11 positions matching TRBD2. Germline CDR1 is SGHAT and CDR2 is FQNNGV. CDR3 size: 16 residues. V lost 1 base to trimming and J lost 2 bases; unmatched junction nucleotides: 4. CDR3 bases: TGTGCCAGCAGCTTAGTGGCGACTAGCGGGACCTACGAGCAGTACTTC. Translated: CASSLVATSGTYEQYF.

The chain joins TRBV4-3 to TRBJ2-1, with TRBD2 matching 10 bases. Losses at the gene ends were 3 bases for V and 1 base for J; bases not matched to a gene: 3. Germline V gene sequence: CDR1 LGHNA, CDR2 YSLEER. This CDR3 is 16 amino acids long. CDR3 loop: CASSQQAGGSYNEQFF. The CDR3 DNA reads TGCGCCAGCAGCCAGCAAGCGGGAGGGTCCTACAATGAGCAGTTCTTC.

The chain recombines TRBV23-1 with TRBJ1-2, with 9 positions matching TRBD1. TRBV23-1 belongs to the ORF category, with a function that is uncertain. J gave up 7 bases and V 4 bases, and 10 bases lay outside the gene matches. This CDR3 is built from 15 residues. The CDR3 bases are TGCGCCAGCAGTCGATTCTGGACAGGGGAAGGTGGCTACACCTTC. Amino acid sequence: CASSRFWTGEGGYTF.